This entry is about one T cell receptor beta chain. Its antigen remains undetermined. No base quality values were provided; no much bigger clone lies one nucleotide off. The immunoSEQ Assay, a bias-controlled multiplex PCR, was used to amplify TCRbeta CDR3 regions from genomic DNA. In the paper's pipeline: Nucleated cell counts per sample were estimated from amplification of reference gene primers within the assay. Sequence reads were collapsed and filtered to measure the absolute abundance of every unique TCRbeta CDR3 rearrangement. For each sample, productive Simpson clonality was calculated as the square root of Simpson's diversity index across productive rearrangements. Entries here come from immuneACCESS through TCRdb and include only in-frame sequences with V and J called. Some clones fail to appear in such tables; in the studies checked, an unresolved V gene covers under half of the shortfall, and the cause of the remainder is unknown. For V, J and clone size, that table is used; D and trimming come from the DNA. Counted in this sample were roughly 360,000 clones; 81% of them appeared once. The top ten clones comprise roughly 1.1% of the sample.

This sample was taken from a study of blood T cell repertoires in COVID-19 (dated by TCRdb to 2020 to 2022). Looking at the study overall: Samples from collaborators originated in the United States, Italy and Spain and spanned both the acute and convalescent phases of COVID-19. The material from the prospective study consisted of cDNA or gDNA derived from T cells, B-cell-depleted T cells, or PBMCs. The dataset comprised deeply sampled blood TCRbeta repertoires from subjects exposed to, actively infected with, or recovered from COVID-19. The repertoires were released in a freely available public database intended as a resource for research on the immune response to SARS-CoV-2. Samples were obtained from the ongoing ImmuneRACE study (first 160 participants) and from 1,200 or so subjects provided by 6 global collaborators. Sample metadata almost always included a de-identified subject ID, COVID-19 status, age in years and sex. Where HLA class I and class II types were available, the types were taken from metadata supplied by the sample provider, not from assay-based typing.

The collaborating institutions used their own protocols to collect whole blood in K2EDTA tubes. For TCRbeta analysis, collaborators shipped samples as frozen whole blood, isolated PBMCs, or DNA extracted from either of those sample types. Study-level results and caveats: Clinical and demographic metadata were provided uncurated, with the amount varying by source and participant.

The CDR3 runs 16 residues from the cysteine to the phenylalanine. The DNA shown is the 48-base CDR3, in frame from base 1. CDR1 GTSNPN and CDR2 SVGIG are derived from the germline V gene (reference sequence). Trimming leaves V shorter by 2 bases and J shorter by 6 bases, with the junction holding 7 bases beyond the gene matches. The TCR comes from a human donor with acute or convalescent COVID-19. The donor label of this sample is uncertain. The V and J segments used are TRBV30 and TRBJ2-7, with 16 junctional bases fitting TRBD2. Sequenced material: peripheral blood. The nucleotide sequence is given as TGTGCCTGGAGTTCGGGACTAGCGGGAGGGCCGGTCGAGCAGTACTTC. Translated, this gives CAWSSGLAGGPVEQYF. The variable domain in full, with residues beyond the CDR3 obtained from the reference TRBV30 and TRBJ2-7 genes, is SQTIHQWPATLVQPVGSPLSLECTVEGTSNPNLYWYRQAAGRGLQLLFYSVGIGQISSEVPQNLSASRPQDRQFILSSKKLLLSDSGFYLCAWSSGLAGGPVEQYFGPGTRLTVT.